The T cell receptor (beta chain) described here comes from a study of T cells in Graves' hyperthyroidism and ophthalmopathy. This clonotype was recorded at least ten times. The target antigen is unknown. Subjects aged 18 to 65 presented with newly diagnosed hyperthyroidism of less than 2 months' duration. The PBMCs had their origin in roughly 9.4 ml of fresh peripheral blood. The CDR3 has 13 residues. Germline V lookup: CDR1 DFQATT, CDR2 SNEGSKA (reference sequence). V lost 6 bases, J lost 5 bases, and 6 bases stayed unmatched. Study results and limitations: In the analysis, a 13 V-J model separated ophthalmopathy from stable hyperthyroidism.

There were TCR beta CDR3 regions amplified from RNA transcripts. TCR CDR3 regions were first amplified by RT-PCR with HTBI primers. From the multiplex PCR reads, TCRdb called clonotypes with MiXCR, one entry per CDR3 protein. Among 300,000 or so distinct CDR3 sequences listed, 18% were seen once. The sequence was collected from a woman aged 50 to 65 with Graves' hyperthyroidism. The specimen sequenced was blood. The chain recombines TRBV20-1 with TRBJ2-1, with 8 bases fitting TRBD2. As DNA, the CDR3 is TGCAGTGCCGTAGCGGGGCCGCACAATGAGCAGTTCTTC. Protein sequence: CSAVAGPHNEQFF.